The 6 T cell receptor beta chains below all came from one sample that was sequenced in a study of CD8 T cells in ankylosing spondylitis. Overall study findings and caveats: About 8 highly homologous variants made up a TCR beta motif that seemed to typify ankylosing spondylitis blood.

One entry per CDR3 protein, called by TCRdb with MiXCR from the 5' RACE reads. Of over 450,000 distinct CDR3 sequences listed, more than 9.5% are singletons. These receptors lack a known antigen. Sequenced material: blood, either unsorted or a sorted T cell fraction (not recorded which). The receptor source for this set is a male donor with ankylosing spondylitis.

There are a few counts of this clonotype. The chain links TRBV5-1 to TRBJ2-5, with no clear D. Germline CDR1 and CDR2: SGHRS and YFSETQ. The CDR3 covers 15 residues. V was pared by 4 bases and J by 1 base, with 14 bases between. The CDR3 here is CASSNRAAVQETQYF. CDR3 in DNA: TGCGCCAGCAGCAACCGCGCGGCAGTCCAAGAGACCCAGTACTTC.

This clonotype occurred many times. V usage is TRBV20-1 and J usage is TRBJ1-1, with TRBD1 identical over 9 bases. Germline V gene lookup returns CDR1 DFQATT and CDR2 SNEGSKA (reference sequence). V lost 5 bases to trimming and J lost 2 bases; unmatched junction nucleotides: 9. The CDR3 totals 15 residues. This chain's CDR3 is CSALPPGQGNTEAFF. The CDR3 DNA follows: TGCAGTGCTCTCCCTCCGGGACAGGGTAACACTGAAGCTTTCTTT.

The CDR3, as DNA: TGTGCCAGCAGGGACGTGGATACGCAGTATTTT. This encodes CASRDVDTQYF. This chain connects TRBV7-9 to TRBJ2-3, with D unclear. Trimming stripped 6 bases from V and 6 bases from J, with 7 bases between. Germline CDR1 reads SEHNR; CDR2 reads FQNEAQ (reference sequence). CDR3 length: 11 residues.

This clonotype has only a few counts. The V gene is TRBV18, the J gene TRBJ2-7, with 7 bases matching TRBD1. Germline V CDR1 and CDR2: KGHSH, LQKENI. Trimming cost V 3 bases and J 2 bases; bases outside gene matches: 7. The length of the CDR3 is 15 residues. The CDR3 loop is CASSPGTVDTYEQYF. The CDR3 nucleotides are TGTGCCAGCTCACCTGGGACAGTAGATACCTACGAGCAGTACTTC.

The CDR3 nucleotides read TGTGCCAGTAGTTCGTCACGGGAGGAAAAACTGTTTTTT. Residues: CASSSSREEKLFF. The V call is TRBV19, the J call TRBJ1-4; D unresolved. This CDR3 is built from 13 residues. The germline gives CDR1 LNHDA, CDR2 SQIVND (reference sequence). Between the trimmed V and J ends, which lost 5 bases and 8 bases, there was a span of 12 bases. Full variable domain (missing parts from reference TRBV19 and TRBJ1-4): DGGITQSPKYLFRKEGQNVTLSCEQNLNHDAMYWYRQDPGQGLRLIYYSQIVNDFQKGDIAEGYSVSREKKESFPLTVTSAQKNPTAFYLCASSSSREEKLFFGSGTQLSVL.

V gene TRBV24-1 combines with J gene TRBJ2-5, with unresolved D. The CDR3 loop spans 13 amino acids. CDR1 KGHDR and CDR2 SFDVKD come from the germline V gene. V lost 4 bases and J 0 bases, leaving 5 bases between the germline ends. CDR3 DNA sequence: TGTGCCACCAGTGAACTGGACCAAGAGACCCAGTACTTC. It codes for CATSELDQETQYF.